This T cell receptor beta chain was identified during a study of technical replicates of blood from a handful of donors. This CDR3 is 15 amino acids long. V was cut by 7 bases and J by 2 bases, with 17 bases left in between. Germline values: CDR1 SGHAT, CDR2 FQNNGV. Clones were read by immunoSEQ multiplex PCR, and TCRdb kept only the in-frame ones, dropping some. The sample yields around 83,000 clones, just over 90% seen once. Sequenced material: T cells isolated from PBMCs. This chain joins TRBV11-2 and TRBJ2-5; possible D gene TRBD2, 5 bases. The TCR comes from a human donor in good health. The chain's CDR3 is CASTPGRVWQETQYF. The CDR3, as DNA: TGTGCCAGCACCCCCGGGCGGGTCTGGCAAGAGACCCAGTACTTC. The full variable domain, rest sourced from reference TRBV11-2 and TRBJ2-5, is EAGVAQSPRYKIIEKRQSVAFWCNPISGHATLYWYQQILGQGPKLLIQFQNNGVVDDSQLPKDRFSAERLKGVDSTLKIQPAKLEDSAVYLCASTPGRVWQETQYFGPGTRLLVL.